This T cell receptor beta chain was observed in a study of T cell repertoires in cytomegalovirus infection. This clonotype came up many times. V lost 5 bases to trimming and J lost 5 bases; unmatched junction nucleotides: 2. This CDR3 has 15 residues. The germline CDR1 and CDR2 sequences are SEHNR and FQNEAQ (reference sequence). TCRdb re-analysed the reads in MiXCR, keeping a single row per CDR3 protein. Of 500,000 to 600,000 distinct CDR3 sequences in the sample, 16% were seen once. The genes are TRBV7-9 and TRBJ2-1, with 14 bases identical to TRBD2. Material for sequencing was CD8+ T cells from PBMCs. The receptor's source is a human donor in good health (CMV status not recorded). Some clones in this sample may be carry-over from other donors' samples. CDR3 DNA sequence: TGTGCCAGCAGCGAGGGACTAGCGGGAGACAATGAGCAGTTCTTC. This encodes CASSEGLAGDNEQFF.